Reported below is one T cell receptor beta chain. In the source study's methods: Nucleated cell counts were estimated from reference gene primer amplification. Repertoires were generated with immunoSEQ multiplex PCR, while TCRdb's copy carries only in-frame clones and drops some. V and J calls and clone size follow that table, whereas D and trimming were derived from the DNA. The sample gives approximately 230,000 clones, 88% of which show up once; approximately 2.2% is in the top ten. The source of the sample is a study of blood T cell repertoires in COVID-19. About the research overall: Samples came from the United States, Italy and Spain, spanning acute and convalescent COVID-19. PBMCs, B-cell-depleted T cells, or T cells provided the cDNA or gDNA that made up the material.

V was cut by 5 bases and J by 1 base, with 9 bases left in between. CDR3 size: 13 residues. Looked up from germline, CDR1 is WSHSY and CDR2 is SAAADI. The TCR comes from a woman aged 40 to 49 who had recovered from COVID-19. The V and J genes are TRBV10-2 and TRBJ2-7, with D unresolved. Sequencing was done on a sample of peripheral blood. CDR3 amino acids: CASSRRSSYEQYF. For the CDR3, the DNA is TGCGCCAGCAGTCGGCGGTCTTCCTACGAGCAGTACTTC.